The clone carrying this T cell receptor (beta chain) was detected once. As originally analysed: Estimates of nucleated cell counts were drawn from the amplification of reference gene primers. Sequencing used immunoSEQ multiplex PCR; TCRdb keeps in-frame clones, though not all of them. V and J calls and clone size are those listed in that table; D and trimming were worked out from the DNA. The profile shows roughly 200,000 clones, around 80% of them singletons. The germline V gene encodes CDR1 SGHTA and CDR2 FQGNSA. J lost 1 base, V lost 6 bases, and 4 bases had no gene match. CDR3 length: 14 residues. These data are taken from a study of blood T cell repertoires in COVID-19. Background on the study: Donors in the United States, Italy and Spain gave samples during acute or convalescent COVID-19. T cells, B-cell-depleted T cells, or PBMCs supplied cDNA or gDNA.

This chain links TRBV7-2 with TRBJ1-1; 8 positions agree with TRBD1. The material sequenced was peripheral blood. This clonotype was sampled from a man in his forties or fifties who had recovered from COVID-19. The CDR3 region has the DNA TGTGCCAGCAGTTTTCAGGGGGCGAACACTGAAGCTTTCTTT. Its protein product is CASSFQGANTEAFF.